These T cell receptor beta chains were read from a single sample in a study of blood T cell repertoires in COVID-19. TCRdb's copy holds only in-frame clones and misses some; the assay was immunoSEQ multiplex PCR. This table has 150,000 to 200,000 clones, 80% to 90% appearing once. The source material was PBMCs or T cells enriched from blood (not recorded which). Receptors originate from a man aged 45 to 65 who had recovered from COVID-19. The CDR3 runs from the conserved cysteine through the conserved F or W. D genes are given only for firm matches. Rows give clone size only sometimes, using once, few, many, or a class for an expanded clone.

>TRBJ1-2|.|TRBV6-1|.
TGTGCCAGCAGTGAATCTGTTTCAGGATCTGGGCACTATGGCTACACCTTC
CASSESVSGSGHYGYTF
>TRBJ1-1|TRBD1|TRBV5-1|.
TGCGCCAGCAGCCACTCAGGGGGTAACACTGAAGCTTTCTTT
CASSHSGGNTEAFF
>TRBJ2-7|.|TRBV7-9|.
TGTGCCAGCAGCCCTGATGCCCGGGGTTACGAGCAGTACTTC
CASSPDARGYEQYF
>TRBJ2-1|TRBD2|TRBV6-5|.
TGTGCCAGCAGGGGACTAGATGACAATGAGCAGTTCTTC
CASRGLDDNEQFF
>TRBJ2-7|TRBD1|TRBV7-8|.
TGTGCCAGCAGCGAAAGTAGGACAGGGGGGTACGAGCAGTACTTC
CASSESRTGGYEQYF
>TRBJ2-3|.|TRBV20-1|once
TGCAGTGCTAGCGTGGGAGGTACGCAGTATTTT
CSASVGGTQYF
>TRBJ2-1|TRBD1|TRBV28|.
TGTGCCAGCTTGGACCCTTCGGGACAGTCCTACAATGAGCAGTTCTTC
CASLDPSGQSYNEQFF
>TRBJ1-2|.|TRBV5-1|.
TGCGCCAGCAGCTTAGGAGCTAACTATGGCTACACCTTC
CASSLGANYGYTF
>TRBJ2-2|.|TRBV7-9|.
TGTGCCAGCCAGAGAGTGGGGCGGACCGGGGAGCTGTTTTTT
CASQRVGRTGELFF
>TRBJ1-3|.|TRBV11-2|.
TGTGCCAGCAGTCCAGGAGGTGGCTCTGGAAACACCATATATTTT
CASSPGGGSGNTIYF
>TRBJ1-2|TRBD1|TRBV30|.
TGTGCCTGGAGTGAGGACAGGGGGCCTCATGGCTACACCTTC
CAWSEDRGPHGYTF
>TRBJ1-1|TRBD1|TRBV4-1|.
TGCGCCAGCAGCCAGGGACAGGGGAAGAACACTGAAGCTTTCTTT
CASSQGQGKNTEAFF
>TRBJ1-2|.|TRBV29-1|.
TGCAGTGCTTCCATTCCCGGGGAGTATGGCTACACCTTC
CSASIPGEYGYTF
>TRBJ1-2|TRBD1|TRBV2|few
TGTGCCAGCAGTGAAAGGGGGCGCGGCTATGGCTACACCTTC
CASSERGRGYGYTF
>TRBJ1-2|TRBD1|TRBV19|.
TGTGCCAGTGGACAGGGAATCTATGGCTACACCTTC
CASGQGIYGYTF
>TRBJ2-3|TRBD2|TRBV7-2|.
TGTGCCAGCAGCTATGCTAGCGGGGGGGCAGATACGCAGTATTTT
CASSYASGGADTQYF
>TRBJ2-7|TRBD2|TRBV2|many
TGTGCCAGCAGAGTTAGCGGGGGGGCCTACGAGCAGTACTTC
CASRVSGGAYEQYF
>TRBJ2-7|TRBD1|TRBV7-8|.
TGTGCCAGCGGGACAGGGGGGTACGAGCAGTACTTC
CASGTGGYEQYF
>TRBJ2-2|TRBD2|TRBV9|.
TGTGCCAGCAGCGTCACTAGCGGGGGGGCCCCCGGGGAGCTGTTTTTT
CASSVTSGGAPGELFF
>TRBJ1-3|.|TRBV18|once
TGTGCCAGCTCACCCTGGACAGTCTCTGGAAACACCATATATTTT
CASSPWTVSGNTIYF
>TRBJ1-2|TRBD1|TRBV12-3/TRBV12-4|.
TGTGCCAGCCGAGCACCTGACAGGGGTGGCTACACCTTC
CASRAPDRGGYTF
>TRBJ1-5|TRBD1|TRBV28|.
TGTGCCAGTGTGTTGGTCAGGGACAGGGGTGCTCAGCCCCAGCATTTT
CASVLVRDRGAQPQHF
>TRBJ2-1|.|TRBV11-3|once
TGTGCCAGCAGCTCCCGGACAGCGAGGAATGAGCAGTTCTTC
CASSSRTARNEQFF